A selection of T cell receptor beta chains follows, all from one sample in a study of blood T cell repertoires in COVID-19. TCRdb's table, derived via immunoSEQ multiplex PCR, lists solely in-frame clones and lacks some. The sample carries 300,000 to 350,000 clones, over 80% recorded once. The sequencing input was peripheral blood. These receptor sequences come from a man aged 30 to 45 with COVID-19, enrolled during active disease. Both conserved end residues are part of each CDR3. The order of the fields is clone size, V gene, J gene, D gene, CDR3 DNA, CDR3 protein. The D gene is left open where the match is weak. Clone sizes are given selectively: once, few, many, or a class where the clone is expanded.

>NA|TRBV23-1|TRBJ2-7|TRBD1
TGCGCCAGCAGTCAATCGGACAGGGGGCTGGGCGAGCAGTACTTC
CASSQSDRGLGEQYF
>NA|TRBV7-6|TRBJ2-7|NA
TGTGCCAGCAGCTTAGCCCTCCGGGGCTACGAGCAGTACTTC
CASSLALRGYEQYF
>NA|TRBV6-1|TRBJ1-6|NA
TGTGCCAGCAGTGAAGGGGGGCCGGGGTTGGGTTCACCCCTCCACTTT
CASSEGGPGLGSPLHF
>NA|TRBV6-5|TRBJ2-7|TRBD1
TGTGCCAGCAGTTATTACCGGGACAGGGAGCAGTACTTC
CASSYYRDREQYF
>NA|TRBV20-1|TRBJ2-5|TRBD2
TGCAGTGCTAGTAGCGTGGCGGGAGAAGAGACCCAGTACTTC
CSASSVAGEETQYF
>NA|TRBV6-5|TRBJ2-7|TRBD2
TGTGCCAGCAGTTACTCGCCTTCGGGGGGGACTCACGAGCAGTACTTC
CASSYSPSGGTHEQYF
>NA|TRBV7-8|TRBJ1-4|NA
TGTGCCAGCAGCTCCAGTCGCCGACAGGCCCTTCCAACTAATGAAAAACTGTTTTTT
CASSSSRRQALPTNEKLFF
>NA|TRBV2|TRBJ2-3|TRBD2
TGTGCCAGCAGTCCCACCTGGACTAGCGGGGACACAGATACGCAGTATTTT
CASSPTWTSGDTDTQYF
>NA|TRBV7-2|TRBJ2-7|NA
TGTGCCAGCAGCTTAGTTCGGGGGAGCGAGCAGTACTTC
CASSLVRGSEQYF
>NA|TRBV27|TRBJ2-1|TRBD2
TGTGCCAGCAGTCTCCGGACTAGCGGCCTCAATGAGCAGTTCTTC
CASSLRTSGLNEQFF
>NA|TRBV5-1|TRBJ2-7|NA
TGCGCCAGCAGCTCGGTGGGTCAGGGGCGCGAGCAGTACTTC
CASSSVGQGREQYF
>NA|TRBV11-2|TRBJ1-6|NA
TGTGCCAGCAGCTTGTGGCAGGGGAATTCACCCCTCCACTTT
CASSLWQGNSPLHF
>NA|TRBV3-1/TRBV3-2|TRBJ1-3|NA
TGTGCCAGCAGCCCCCTCGGAGCTGGAAACACCATATATTTT
CASSPLGAGNTIYF
>NA|TRBV19|TRBJ1-1|NA
TGTGCCAGTAGTATAGACCCAACAGTAAAGAACACTGAAGCTTTCTTT
CASSIDPTVKNTEAFF
>NA|TRBV19|TRBJ2-7|TRBD2
TGTGCCAGTAGTATATTAGCGGGACGCTACGAGCAGTACTTC
CASSILAGRYEQYF
>NA|TRBV4-2|TRBJ1-3|NA
TGTGCCAGCAGCCAAGAGACAGGCCCCTCTGGAAACACCATATATTTT
CASSQETGPSGNTIYF
>NA|TRBV12-3/TRBV12-4|TRBJ1-5|NA
TGTGCCAGCAGTGACGGGGGACAGCCCCAGCATTTT
CASSDGGQPQHF
>NA|TRBV9|TRBJ1-2|NA
TGTGCCAGCAGCGAGTCAGGGGACTATGGCTACACCTTC
CASSESGDYGYTF
>NA|TRBV28|TRBJ2-1|NA
TGTGCCAGCAGCATCTACACTCCCTCGGACAGGCTGGGAGGCAATGAGCAGTTCTTC
CASSIYTPSDRLGGNEQFF
>NA|TRBV19|TRBJ2-7|TRBD1
TGTGCCAGTAGTTTCCTACCGGGACAGGCGGGGGAGCAGTACTTC
CASSFLPGQAGEQYF
>NA|TRBV5-1|TRBJ2-1|NA
TGCGCCAGCAGCTTCGCCCACCAGGATGAGCAGTTCTTC
CASSFAHQDEQFF
>NA|TRBV5-1|TRBJ2-5|TRBD1
TGCGCCAGCAGCTGGACAGGCGAAGAGACCCAGTACTTC
CASSWTGEETQYF
>NA|TRBV10-3|TRBJ2-7|NA
TGTGCCATCAGTGACCAGATAGCTATCAAGAAGTACGAGCAGTACTTC
CAISDQIAIKKYEQYF
>NA|TRBV5-1|TRBJ1-4|TRBD1
TGCGCCAGCAGCTTGCGGGGACAGGGGAGTGAAAAACTGTTTTTT
CASSLRGQGSEKLFF
>NA|TRBV5-6|TRBJ2-5|TRBD1
TGTGCCAGCAGCTTGGACCCAGGGGGCTGGGGGGAGACCCAGTACTTC
CASSLDPGGWGETQYF
>once|TRBV11-2|TRBJ2-7|NA
TGTGCCAGCAGCTTATCCACCAGGGCCCGCCACGAGCAGTACTTC
CASSLSTRARHEQYF
>NA|TRBV27|TRBJ2-1|TRBD2
TGTGCCAGCAGTCCACGGGACTACTACAATGAGCAGTTCTTC
CASSPRDYYNEQFF
>NA|TRBV4-2|TRBJ1-1|NA
TGTGCCAGCAGCCAAGATAGTCCCACTGAAGCTTTCTTT
CASSQDSPTEAFF
>NA|TRBV9|TRBJ2-2|NA
TGTGCCAGCAGCGTAGCGGGGATACTCGGGGAGCTGTTTTTT
CASSVAGILGELFF
>NA|TRBV7-6|TRBJ1-2|TRBD1
TGTGCCAGCAGCGTTGACAGGGGGCGAATGGGCTACACCTTC
CASSVDRGRMGYTF
>NA|TRBV28|TRBJ1-3|TRBD1
TGTGCCAGCAGATGGACAGGGGGCACGGGAAACACCATATATTTT
CASRWTGGTGNTIYF
>NA|TRBV9|TRBJ2-3|TRBD1
TGTGCCAGCAGCCCCATACCGGGACAGGGCACAGATACGCAGTATTTT
CASSPIPGQGTDTQYF
>NA|TRBV3-1/TRBV3-2|TRBJ1-1|TRBD1
TGTGCCAGCAGCCAGCAGGGGGTGAACACTGAAGCTTTCTTT
CASSQQGVNTEAFF
>NA|TRBV27|TRBJ1-5|NA
TGTGCCAGCAGCCAGGGTAGTAGCAATCAGCCCCAGCATTTT
CASSQGSSNQPQHF
>NA|TRBV6-5|TRBJ1-4|TRBD1
TGTGCCAGCAGGGCCAGACAGGGGACGGAAAAACTGTTTTTT
CASRARQGTEKLFF
>NA|TRBV5-1|TRBJ2-5|TRBD1
TGCGCCAGCAGCTTCCTGGGACAGGAAAGCGAGACCCAGTACTTC
CASSFLGQESETQYF
>once|TRBV24-1|TRBJ2-1|TRBD1
TGTGCCACCAGTGATTCTGGACAGGGGATTTCGGATGAGCAGTTCTTC
CATSDSGQGISDEQFF
>NA|TRBV6-5|TRBJ1-2|TRBD1
TGTGCCAGCAGTCCCCCGGGACAGGGGTACGGCTACACCTTC
CASSPPGQGYGYTF
>NA|TRBV19|TRBJ2-7|TRBD1
TGTGCCAGTAGTATGGGCCGGACAGGGCAGGGCGAGCAGTACTTC
CASSMGRTGQGEQYF
>NA|TRBV28|TRBJ2-7|TRBD1
TGTGCCAGCAGTTCGACAGGGGTAAGCTCCTACGAGCAGTACTTC
CASSSTGVSSYEQYF
>NA|TRBV7-8|TRBJ2-1|TRBD2
TGTGCCAGCAGCCTTTGGGCCGGGAGGACGGATGAGCAGTTCTTC
CASSLWAGRTDEQFF
>NA|TRBV6-2/TRBV6-3|TRBJ2-5|TRBD2
TGTGCCAGCAGTCCCGGACTAGCCCACTCGGGTGGAGTCCGTGAGACCCAGTACTTC
CASSPGLAHSGGVRETQYF
>NA|TRBV7-6|TRBJ2-2|TRBD1
TGTGCCAGCAGCTGGGGGACAGGGGCGACCACCGGGGAGCTGTTTTTT
CASSWGTGATTGELFF
>NA|TRBV27|TRBJ2-2|NA
TGTGCCAGCAGTTTCCGCTCACTAGACCTTGGGAACACCGGGGAGCTGTTTTTT
CASSFRSLDLGNTGELFF
>NA|TRBV6-2/TRBV6-3|TRBJ1-1|NA
TGTGCCAGCAGTTACCCTTCGGAAGCTTTCTTT
CASSYPSEAFF
>NA|TRBV11-3|TRBJ2-1|TRBD2
TGTGCCAGCAGCTTAGATCTCCCTAGCGGGGGGTTGTCAAGGGACAATGAGCAGTTCTTC
CASSLDLPSGGLSRDNEQFF
>NA|TRBV7-2|TRBJ2-5|NA
TGTGCCAGCAGCCGCCAGGGCGCGTACCAAGAGACCCAGTACTTC
CASSRQGAYQETQYF
>once|TRBV30|TRBJ2-7|NA
TGTGCCTGGACAGTCGGGAGTAGTCGGGTTTATTCCTACGAGCAGTACTTC
CAWTVGSSRVYSYEQYF
>NA|TRBV7-3|TRBJ1-5|NA
TGTGCCAGCAGCTTAAGGGCAGGGAGCAATCAGCCCCAGCATTTT
CASSLRAGSNQPQHF
>NA|TRBV15|TRBJ1-1|TRBD1
TGTGCCACCAGCACCCAGGACAGGGGGGGATCCATGAACACTGAAGCTTTCTTT
CATSTQDRGGSMNTEAFF
>few|TRBV19|TRBJ2-1|NA
TGTGCCAGTAGGAACAGGTATGAGCAGTTCTTC
CASRNRYEQFF
>NA|TRBV4-1|TRBJ2-7|NA
TGCGCCAGCAGCCAAGCCCACATTCCCGGGCGGGACGACTCCTACGAGCAGTACTTC
CASSQAHIPGRDDSYEQYF
>NA|TRBV28|TRBJ1-4|NA
TGTGCCACCTCAAGGGGGGGGACTAATGAAAAACTGTTTTTT
CATSRGGTNEKLFF
>NA|TRBV9|TRBJ2-3|TRBD2
TGTGCCAGCTCCTATCGTAGGCGGGGGGGTGAAGATACGCAGTATTTT
CASSYRRRGGEDTQYF
>NA|TRBV7-2|TRBJ1-2|NA
TGTGCCAGCAGCTTGCCTGGAATGGAGGTCAATGGCTACACCTTC
CASSLPGMEVNGYTF
>NA|TRBV7-7|TRBJ2-7|NA
TGTGCCAGCAGCTTGGGCCCAGGGAATGAGCAGTACTTC
CASSLGPGNEQYF
>NA|TRBV7-2|TRBJ2-7|NA
TGTGCCAGCAGGCAGGGCGGACAAGCCTACGAGCAGTACTTC
CASRQGGQAYEQYF
>NA|TRBV18|TRBJ1-2|TRBD1
TGTGCCAGCTCACCAACTCGACAGGGTAACTATGGCTACACCTTC
CASSPTRQGNYGYTF